Detailed here is one TCR beta chain. Its cognate antigen is unknown. These data belong to a study of molecular identifiers for immune sequencing clone quantification. The CDR3 is 13 amino acids. Per germline, CDR1 SEHNR and CDR2 FQNEAQ (reference sequence). V dropped 6 bases and J dropped 9; count of bases not matched to a gene: 9. Study-level points and caveats: Clones of above 20 RNA copies carried over 99% of effector molecules; in naive cells they carried under 1%.

Previously described methods and listed TCR primers were used for bulk TCR libraries. TCRdb used MiXCR to reprocess the PCR reads, holding one entry per CDR3 protein. The sample yields about 510,000 distinct CDR3 sequences, about a fifth seen once. The V gene is TRBV7-9, the J gene TRBJ2-3; 7 bases fit TRBD2. This clonotype originated in a human donor in good health. Some libraries in this study had Jurkat cell RNA spiked in. What was sequenced was naive CD8+ T cells from blood, with Jurkat cell RNA spiked in. Subset in this sample: FACS-sorted CD8+CD4-CCR7+CD45RA+ naive T cells. CDR3 region: CASRPAGEETQYF. The CDR3, as DNA: TGTGCCAGCAGACCCGCGGGGGAAGAAACGCAGTATTTT.